The 8 T cell receptor beta chains in this list originate from one sample, sequenced in a study of PD-1 blockade in classical Hodgkin lymphoma. Sequenced by immunoSEQ multiplex PCR; TCRdb stores in-frame clones only, minus some. The top ten hold under 25% of the sample, which has about 41,000 clones, roughly 80% seen once. Each patient experienced a relapse that followed autologous stem cell transplantation, and brentuximab vedotin exposure varied. The sample was peripheral blood mononuclear cells (PBMCs), taken at baseline. The receptor source for this set is a human donor with classical Hodgkin lymphoma.

This chain uses TRBV29-1 with TRBJ1-1; 8 nucleotides match TRBD1. CDR1 and CDR2 (germline): SQVTM, ANQGSEA. The CDR3 is 14 amino acids. V gave up 6 bases and J gave up 5 bases; unmatched junction bases: 11. This CDR3 is CSVITQGGGTEAFF. The CDR3 DNA reads TGCAGCGTAATCACACAGGGGGGCGGAACTGAAGCTTTCTTT.

This chain joins TRBV27 and TRBJ2-6, with TRBD1 identical over 10 bases. The germline CDR1 and CDR2 sequences are MNHEY and SMNVEV (reference sequence). This CDR3 has 15 amino acids. V shed 1 base and J 10 bases; nucleotides not matched to a gene: 4. This chain's CDR3 is CASSLWPGQGNVLTF. The CDR3 bases are TGTGCCAGCAGTTTATGGCCGGGACAGGGGAACGTCCTGACTTTC.

This clone was recorded only once. The CDR3 DNA follows: TGTGCCAGCAGCTACGGACAGGGGGCGGTTGGTAGTGAGCAGTTCTTC. Translating it yields CASSYGQGAVGSEQFF. This rearrangement joins TRBV7-9 to TRBJ2-1; 11 bases align to TRBD1. The ends lost 4 bases at V and 9 bases at J; junction bases unmatched: 11. This CDR3 is built from 16 residues. CDR1 and CDR2 from the germline V gene are SEHNR and FQNEAQ (reference sequence).

This chain links TRBV7-6 with TRBJ2-7, with 7 bases aligning to TRBD1. Germline values: CDR1 SGHVS, CDR2 FNYEAQ. The CDR3 sequence is 13 residues long. J was trimmed by 2 bases and V by 3 bases; bases with no gene match: 1. The CDR3 region is CASSLQGAYEQYF. The CDR3 DNA sequence: TGTGCCAGCAGCTTGCAGGGGGCCTACGAGCAGTACTTC.

The rearrangement joins TRBV2 to TRBJ2-3; 8 nucleotides align to TRBD1. Germline CDR1 and CDR2: SNHLY and FYNNEI. The length of the CDR3 is 15 residues. The ends lost 7 bases at V and 5 bases at J; junction bases unmatched: 11. CDR3: CASTPPGTGEDTQYF. The DNA for the CDR3 is TGTGCCAGCACCCCCCCCGGGACAGGCGAAGATACGCAGTATTTT. The whole variable domain, remainder taken from reference TRBV2 and TRBJ2-3, is EPEVTQTPSHQVTQMGQEVILRCVPISNHLYFYWYRQILGQKVEFLVSFYNNEISEKSEIFDDQFSVERPDGSNFTLKIRSTKLEDSAMYFCASTPPGTGEDTQYFGPGTRLTVL.

In this sample, this clone turned up once. The chain couples TRBV18 to TRBJ2-6, with D possibly being TRBD2 (6 bases). Germline CDR1 is KGHSH and CDR2 is LQKENI. V dropped 2 bases and J dropped 1 base, with 9 bases sitting between them. This CDR3 contains 16 residues. CDR3 nucleotides: TGTGCCAGCTCACCAGAACTAGCTTCTGGGGCCAACGTCCTGACTTTC. It yields the protein CASSPELASGANVLTF. The full variable domain, rest sourced from reference TRBV18 and TRBJ2-6, is NAGVMQNPRHLVRRRGQEARLRCSPMKGHSHVYWYRQLPEEGLKFMVYLQKENIIDESGMPKERFSAEFPKEGPSILRIQQVVRGDSAAYFCASSPELASGANVLTFGAGSRLTVL.

The chain has TRBV7-7 and TRBJ2-3; the D gene is possibly TRBD2 (5 bases). CDR1 is SSHAT and CDR2 is FNYEAQ in the germline V gene (reference sequence). The CDR3 sequence is 16 residues long. V lost 1 base and J lost 0, with 11 bases in between. The CDR3 sequence: CASSLVASSSTDTQYF. The CDR3 coding sequence is TGTGCCAGCAGCTTAGTTGCTAGCTCTAGCACAGATACGCAGTATTTT.

The chain combines TRBV27 with TRBJ2-7, with D perhaps TRBD1 (6 bases). The CDR3 has 12 residues. Germline assignment: CDR1 MNHEY and CDR2 SMNVEV (reference sequence). V lost 2 bases and J 6 bases, leaving 8 bases between the germline ends. The CDR3 loop is CASSLQGSEQYF. As DNA, the CDR3 is TGTGCCAGCAGTTTACAGGGGAGCGAGCAGTACTTC.